Listed below are T cell receptor beta chains from one sample, sequenced in a study of blood T cell repertoires in COVID-19. Using immunoSEQ multiplex PCR, the repertoire was profiled, and TCRdb retains in-frame clones only, with some absent. The sample lists approximately 300,000 clones; more than 75% were seen once. Source material: peripheral blood. All receptors come from a woman aged 45 to 65 with acute or convalescent COVID-19. Each CDR3 is given with its conserved first and last residue. A D gene is named only where the DNA matches it firmly. The listing skips clone size in some rows; elsewhere it reads once, few, many or a size class.

d_call j_call clone_size v_call cdr3_aa cdr3_nt
. TRBJ2-1 . TRBV5-4 CASSLDVAGTAFF TGTGCCAGCAGCTTGGACGTCGCGGGGACTGCTTTCTTC
TRBD1 TRBJ2-7 . TRBV28 CASSLPQGVAEQYF TGTGCCAGCAGTTTACCGCAGGGGGTTGCCGAGCAGTACTTC
TRBD1 TRBJ1-2 . TRBV7-9 CASSGTGVGYGYTF TGTGCCAGCAGCGGAACAGGGGTTGGGTATGGCTACACCTTC
TRBD1 TRBJ2-5 . TRBV27 CASKVTGGRSNQETQYF TGTGCCAGCAAGGTGACAGGGGGCAGGTCAAACCAAGAGACCCAGTACTTC
. TRBJ2-2 few TRBV19 CASQSGTVYGELFF TGTGCCAGTCAATCCGGGACTGTGTACGGGGAGCTGTTTTTT
TRBD1 TRBJ1-5 . TRBV7-9 CASGQGRNQPQHF TGTGCCTCCGGACAGGGGCGTAATCAGCCCCAGCATTTT
TRBD1 TRBJ2-7 . TRBV9 CASSAGTGGYEQYF TGTGCCAGCAGCGCCGGGACAGGGGGCTACGAGCAGTACTTC
. TRBJ2-7 . TRBV6-5 CASSYPGTGEQYF TGTGCCAGCAGTTACCCGGGAACGGGGGAGCAGTACTTC
TRBD1 TRBJ1-4 few TRBV5-5 CASSRAGTGDEKLFF TGTGCCAGCAGCCGTGCCGGGACAGGGGACGAAAAACTGTTTTTT
TRBD2 TRBJ2-1 . TRBV7-8 CASRGPGLAGGPGKEQFF TGTGCCAGCAGAGGCCCGGGACTAGCGGGAGGGCCGGGAAAGGAGCAGTTCTTC
. TRBJ2-2 . TRBV4-2 CASSQDNGAANTGELFF TGTGCCAGCAGCCAAGATAACGGAGCAGCGAACACCGGGGAGCTGTTTTTT
TRBD2 TRBJ2-7 . TRBV20-1 CSASDPTSGSHEQYF TGCAGTGCTAGTGACCCAACTAGCGGGAGCCACGAGCAGTACTTC
. TRBJ1-1 . TRBV27 CASSSAGNTEAFF TGTGCCAGCAGTTCTGCGGGGAACACTGAAGCTTTCTTT
. TRBJ1-5 . TRBV6-1 CASSELNRQPQHF TGTGCCAGCAGTGAACTGAACAGGCAGCCCCAGCATTTT
TRBD2 TRBJ2-7 . TRBV27 CASSAGLAWAYEQYF TGTGCCAGCAGTGCGGGACTAGCGTGGGCTTACGAGCAGTACTTC
. TRBJ2-3 . TRBV7-3 CASSLVGSGDTQYF TGTGCCAGCAGCTTAGTGGGGAGCGGAGATACGCAGTATTTT
. TRBJ1-5 . TRBV5-1 CASSLGDRNQPQHF TGCGCCAGCAGCTTGGGAGACAGGAATCAGCCCCAGCATTTT
. TRBJ2-5 . TRBV11-2 CASSLYIQETQYF TGTGCCAGCAGCTTATATATACAAGAGACCCAGTACTTC
TRBD2 TRBJ2-1 . TRBV11-2 CASSLGTSGPYNEQFF TGTGCCAGCAGCTTAGGTACTAGCGGCCCCTACAATGAGCAGTTCTTC
. TRBJ2-1 . TRBV7-8 CASSHTLRLYSYNEQFF TGTGCCAGCAGCCACACCCTCAGGCTCTACAGCTACAATGAGCAGTTCTTC
. TRBJ2-5 . TRBV29-1 CSVGDYQETQYF TGCAGCGTGGGGGACTACCAAGAGACCCAGTACTTC
. TRBJ2-6 . TRBV13 CASSGRHLSSGANVLTF TGTGCCAGCAGCGGGAGACACCTAAGCTCTGGGGCCAACGTCCTGACTTTC
. TRBJ2-1 . TRBV27 CASSLQQEVYNEQFF TGTGCCAGCAGTTTACAACAGGAAGTCTACAATGAGCAGTTCTTC
. TRBJ2-7 once TRBV27 CASSPRVIAYEQYF TGTGCCAGCAGTCCCCGGGTTATAGCCTACGAGCAGTACTTC
TRBD1 TRBJ1-6 . TRBV27 CASSWDRNSPLHF TGTGCCAGCAGTTGGGACAGGAACTCACCCCTCCACTTT
TRBD1 TRBJ1-2 . TRBV3-1/TRBV3-2 CASGSTGIDYGYTF TGTGCCAGCGGCTCGACAGGGATCGACTATGGCTACACCTTC
TRBD1 TRBJ1-1 . TRBV9 CASSVTGTGGTEAFF TGTGCCAGCAGCGTGACCGGGACAGGGGGTACTGAAGCTTTCTTT
TRBD1 TRBJ1-2 . TRBV10-2 CASRTDRVRGYGYTF TGCGCCAGCAGGACCGACAGGGTACGCGGCTATGGCTACACCTTC
. TRBJ2-7 . TRBV21-1 CASSKLESREQYF TGTGCCAGCAGCAAACTAGAGTCACGAGAGCAGTACTTC
. TRBJ2-1 . TRBV9 CASSALAGAYNEQFF TGTGCCAGCAGCGCGCTAGCTGGTGCCTACAATGAGCAGTTCTTC
. TRBJ2-3 few TRBV10-3 CAISDSADTQYF TGTGCCATCAGTGATTCAGCGGATACGCAGTATTTT
. TRBJ2-7 . TRBV2 CASGSGEYEQYF TGTGCCAGCGGATCAGGGGAATACGAGCAGTACTTC
. TRBJ2-7 . TRBV7-2 CASSLEYGQGKGEQYF TGTGCCAGCAGCTTAGAGTACGGGCAGGGGAAAGGCGAGCAGTACTTC
TRBD1 TRBJ2-1 . TRBV24-1 CATSDHARDRDNEQFF TGTGCCACCAGTGACCATGCCCGGGACAGAGACAATGAGCAGTTCTTC
TRBD1 TRBJ2-7 . TRBV7-3 CASRPQGDTGEQYF TGTGCCAGCAGACCGCAGGGGGACACGGGCGAGCAGTACTTC
TRBD1 TRBJ1-2 once TRBV12-3/TRBV12-4 CASSGQGIGGYTF TGTGCCAGCAGTGGACAGGGGATTGGTGGCTACACCTTC